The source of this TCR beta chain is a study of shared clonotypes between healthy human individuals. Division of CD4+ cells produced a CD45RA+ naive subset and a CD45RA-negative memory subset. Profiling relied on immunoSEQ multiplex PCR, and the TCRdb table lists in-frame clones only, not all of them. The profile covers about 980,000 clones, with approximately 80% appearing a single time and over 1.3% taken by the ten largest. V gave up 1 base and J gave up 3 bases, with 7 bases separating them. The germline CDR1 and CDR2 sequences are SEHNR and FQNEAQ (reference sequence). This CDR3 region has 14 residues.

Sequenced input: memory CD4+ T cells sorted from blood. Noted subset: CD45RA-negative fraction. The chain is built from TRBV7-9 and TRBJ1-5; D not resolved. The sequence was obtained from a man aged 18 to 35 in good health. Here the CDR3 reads CASSLGQANQPQHF. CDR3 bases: TGTGCCAGCAGCTTAGGACAAGCCAATCAGCCCCAGCATTTT.